Reported below is one T cell receptor (beta chain). The record originates from a study of cytomegalovirus exposure and HLA in healthy donors. The primer mix had 60 Vbeta and 13 Jbeta primers. The assay was immunoSEQ multiplex PCR, and TCRdb's table has in-frame clones only and misses some. This table holds approximately 120,000 clones, about 80% found once. Sequences were obtained from PBMCs. The source of this sequence is a man aged 25-40 years in good health and CMV-seropositive.

CDR3 protein: CASTGPGANVLTF. Written as DNA, the CDR3 is TGCGCCAGTACAGGGCCTGGGGCCAACGTCCTGACTTTC. The chain links TRBV5-1 to TRBJ2-6, with D perhaps TRBD1 (6 bases). The CDR3 spans 13 residues. Germline lookup yields CDR1 SGHRS and CDR2 YFSETQ. V was trimmed by 8 bases and J by 2 bases, leaving 8 bases between them. Using reference TRBV5-1 and TRBJ2-6 for the parts outside the CDR3, the full variable domain is KAGVTQTPRYLIKTRGQQVTLSCSPISGHRSVSWYQQTPGQGLQFLFEYFSETQRNKGNFPGRFSGRQFSNSRSEMNVSTLELGDSALYLCASTGPGANVLTFGAGSRLTVL.